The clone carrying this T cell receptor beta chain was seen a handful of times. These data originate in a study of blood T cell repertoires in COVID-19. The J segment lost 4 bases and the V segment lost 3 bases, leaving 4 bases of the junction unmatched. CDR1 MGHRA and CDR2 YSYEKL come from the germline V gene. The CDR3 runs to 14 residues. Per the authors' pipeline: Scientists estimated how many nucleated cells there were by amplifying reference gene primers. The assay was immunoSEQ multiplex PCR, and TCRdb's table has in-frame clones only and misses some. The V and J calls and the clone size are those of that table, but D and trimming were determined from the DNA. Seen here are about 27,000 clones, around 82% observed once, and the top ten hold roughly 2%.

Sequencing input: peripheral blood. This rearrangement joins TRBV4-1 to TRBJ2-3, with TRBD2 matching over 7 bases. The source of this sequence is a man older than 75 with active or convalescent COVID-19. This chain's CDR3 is CASSHPGGADTQYF. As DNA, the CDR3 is TGCGCCAGCAGCCATCCGGGAGGTGCAGATACGCAGTATTTT.